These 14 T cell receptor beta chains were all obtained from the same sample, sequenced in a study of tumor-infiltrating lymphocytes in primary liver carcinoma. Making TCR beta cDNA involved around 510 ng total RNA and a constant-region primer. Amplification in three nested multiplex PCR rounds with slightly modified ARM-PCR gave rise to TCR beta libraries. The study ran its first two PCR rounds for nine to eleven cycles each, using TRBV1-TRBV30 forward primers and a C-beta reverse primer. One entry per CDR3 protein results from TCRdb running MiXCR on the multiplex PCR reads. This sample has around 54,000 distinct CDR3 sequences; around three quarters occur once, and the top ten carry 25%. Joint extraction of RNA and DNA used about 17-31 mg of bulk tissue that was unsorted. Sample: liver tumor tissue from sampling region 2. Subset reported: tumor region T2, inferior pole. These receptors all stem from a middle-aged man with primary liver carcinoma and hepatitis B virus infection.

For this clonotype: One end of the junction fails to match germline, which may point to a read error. CDR3 sequence reads: CASCLLGLAEETQYF. The CDR3 region has the DNA TGCGCCAGCTGCCTGTTGGGACTAGCAGAAGAGACCCAGTACTTC. The chain has TRBV5-5 and TRBJ2-5, with TRBD2 identical over 9 bases. Germline loops: CDR1 SGHKS, CDR2 YYEKEE (reference sequence). The CDR3 length is 15 residues.

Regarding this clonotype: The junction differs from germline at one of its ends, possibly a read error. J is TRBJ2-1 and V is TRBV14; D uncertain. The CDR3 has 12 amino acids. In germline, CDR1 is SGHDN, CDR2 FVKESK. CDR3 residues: CANTAGYNEQFF. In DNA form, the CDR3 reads TGTGCCAACACGGCTGGCTACAATGAGCAGTTTTTC.

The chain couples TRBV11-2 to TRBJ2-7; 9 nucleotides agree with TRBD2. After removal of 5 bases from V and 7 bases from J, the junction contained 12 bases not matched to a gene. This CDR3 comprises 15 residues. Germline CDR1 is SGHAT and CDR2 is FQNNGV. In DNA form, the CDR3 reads TGTGCCAGCAGCCTAGCGGGGAGCTCCTGCAATGAGCAGTACTTC. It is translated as CASSLAGSSCNEQYF.

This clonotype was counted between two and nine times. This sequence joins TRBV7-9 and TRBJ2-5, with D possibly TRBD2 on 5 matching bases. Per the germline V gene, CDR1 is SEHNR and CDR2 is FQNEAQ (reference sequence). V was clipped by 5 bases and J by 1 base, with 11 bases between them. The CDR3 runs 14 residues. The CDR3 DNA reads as TGTGCCAGCAGCATCAGGAGCGGCCAAGAGACCCAGTACTTC. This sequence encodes CASSIRSGQETQYF.

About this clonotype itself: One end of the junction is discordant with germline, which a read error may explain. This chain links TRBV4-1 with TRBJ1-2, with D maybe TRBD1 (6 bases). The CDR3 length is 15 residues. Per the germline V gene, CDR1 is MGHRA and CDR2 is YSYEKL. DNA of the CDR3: TGTGCCAGCAGCCAAATGACAGGAGCTAACTATGGCTACACCTTC. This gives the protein CASSQMTGANYGYTF.

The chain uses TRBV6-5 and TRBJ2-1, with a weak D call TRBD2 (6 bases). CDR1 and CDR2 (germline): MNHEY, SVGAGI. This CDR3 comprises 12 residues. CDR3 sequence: CAGRDFYNEQFF. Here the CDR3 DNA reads TGTGCTGGCCGGGACTTCTACAATGAGCAGTTCTTC.

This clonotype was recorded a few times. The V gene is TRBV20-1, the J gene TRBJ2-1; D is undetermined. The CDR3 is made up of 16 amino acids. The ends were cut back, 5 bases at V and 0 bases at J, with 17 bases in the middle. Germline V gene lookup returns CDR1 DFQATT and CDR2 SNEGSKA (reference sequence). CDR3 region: CSAEADDLSSYNEQFF. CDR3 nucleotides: TGCAGTGCTGAAGCCGATGACTTGAGCTCCTACAATGAGCAGTTCTTC.

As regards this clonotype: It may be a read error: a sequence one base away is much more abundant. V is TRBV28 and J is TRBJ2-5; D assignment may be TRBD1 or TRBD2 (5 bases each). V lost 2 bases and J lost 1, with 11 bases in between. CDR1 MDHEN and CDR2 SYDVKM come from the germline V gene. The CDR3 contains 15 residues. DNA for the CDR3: TGTGCCAGCAGTTTAGGGACCATGCCCCAAGAGACCCAGTACTTC. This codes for CASSLGTMPQETQYF. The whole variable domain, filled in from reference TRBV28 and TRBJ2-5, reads DVKVTQSSRYLVKRTGEKVFLECVQDMDHENMFWYRQDPGLGLRLIYFSYDVKMKEKGDIPEGYSVSREKKERFSLILESASTNQTSMYLCASSLGTMPQETQYFGPGTRLLVL.

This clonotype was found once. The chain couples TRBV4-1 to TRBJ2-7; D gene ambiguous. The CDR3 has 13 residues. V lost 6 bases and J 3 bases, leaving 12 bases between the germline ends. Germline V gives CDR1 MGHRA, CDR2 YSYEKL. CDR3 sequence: CASSRNYNYEQYF. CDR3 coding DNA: TGCGCCAGCAGTCGGAACTACAACTACGAGCAGTACTTC.

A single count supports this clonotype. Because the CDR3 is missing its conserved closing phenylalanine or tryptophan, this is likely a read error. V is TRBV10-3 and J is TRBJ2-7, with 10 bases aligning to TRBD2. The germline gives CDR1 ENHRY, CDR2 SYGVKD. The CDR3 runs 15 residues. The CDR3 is CTISESSGGSTEQYS. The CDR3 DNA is TGTACCATCAGCGAGTCTAGCGGGGGCTCTACCGAGCAGTACTCC.

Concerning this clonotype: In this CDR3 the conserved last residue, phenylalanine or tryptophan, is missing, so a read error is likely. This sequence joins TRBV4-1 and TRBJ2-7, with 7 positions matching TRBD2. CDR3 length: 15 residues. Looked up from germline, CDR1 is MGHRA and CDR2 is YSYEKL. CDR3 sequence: CTSSQGPSGAYEQYL. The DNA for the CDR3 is TGCACCAGCAGCCAAGGTCCCAGCGGGGCCTACGAGCAGTACTTA.

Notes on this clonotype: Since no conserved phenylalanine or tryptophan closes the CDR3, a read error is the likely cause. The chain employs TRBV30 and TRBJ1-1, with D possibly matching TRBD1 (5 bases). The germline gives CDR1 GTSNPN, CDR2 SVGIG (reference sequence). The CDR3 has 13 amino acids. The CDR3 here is CARRRGSDTEAFV. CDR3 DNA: TGTGCCCGGAGAAGGGGTTCGGATACTGAAGCTTTCGTT.

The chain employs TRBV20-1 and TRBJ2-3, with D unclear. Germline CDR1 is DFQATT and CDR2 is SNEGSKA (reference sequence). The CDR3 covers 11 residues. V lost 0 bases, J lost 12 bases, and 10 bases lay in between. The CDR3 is CSAREDGIQYF. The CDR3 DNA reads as TGCAGTGCTAGAGAGGACGGAATTCAGTATTTT.

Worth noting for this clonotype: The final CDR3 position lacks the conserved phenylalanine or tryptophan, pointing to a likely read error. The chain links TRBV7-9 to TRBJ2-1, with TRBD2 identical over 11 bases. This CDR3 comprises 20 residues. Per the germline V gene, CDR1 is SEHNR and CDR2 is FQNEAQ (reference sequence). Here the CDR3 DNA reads TGTGCCAGCAACTTAGCGCCGGGGACTAGCGGTAGCAGCTCCTACAATAAGCAGTTCTTA. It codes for CASNLAPGTSGSSSYNKQFL.